The 9 T cell receptor beta chains given below trace back to one sample, sequenced in a study of cytomegalovirus exposure and HLA in healthy donors. Method: immunoSEQ multiplex PCR; TCRdb's copy keeps in-frame clones and lacks some. Of under 200,000 clones detected, about 80% appear once; the ten largest clones hold less than 8.5%. The sequencing input was PBMCs. The receptors stem from a man in his late teens or twenties in good health and CMV-seropositive.

The V and J genes are TRBV9 and TRBJ2-5, with D perhaps matching TRBD2 (5 bases). The V gene's germline CDR1 is SGDLS and CDR2 YYNGEE. Trimming shortened V by 4 bases and J by 1 base, and 8 bases separated the two germline ends. The CDR3 runs to 13 residues. The CDR3 is CASSPRGQETQYF. The CDR3 DNA reads TGTGCCAGCAGCCCCCGGGGCCAAGAGACCCAGTACTTC.

This clone appeared a single time. V is TRBV6-1 and J is TRBJ1-2, with 9 nucleotides matching TRBD1. V shed 3 bases and J 6 bases; nucleotides not matched to a gene: 5. This CDR3 has 14 amino acids. Germline values: CDR1 MNHNS, CDR2 SASEGT. CDR3 amino acids: CASSDQQGAHGYTF. The DNA for the CDR3 is TGTGCCAGCAGTGACCAACAGGGGGCGCATGGCTACACCTTC.

This chain links TRBV27 with TRBJ2-1; TRBD2 matches at 8 bases. The germline gives CDR1 MNHEY, CDR2 SMNVEV (reference sequence). The CDR3 length is 16 residues. The trim removed 5 bases at V and 8 bases at J, leaving 14 bases unmatched. The CDR3 here is CASSPSSGTSLDEQFF. The CDR3 DNA sequence: TGTGCCAGCAGTCCTTCTTCCGGGACTAGTCTCGATGAGCAGTTCTTC.

This chain links TRBV6-4 with TRBJ2-2; TRBD1 aligns across 9 bases. From germline, CDR1 is MRHNA and CDR2 SNTAGT. The CDR3 covers 13 residues. Unmatched junction bases numbered 2, after V lost 6 bases and J lost 6 bases. The CDR3 here is CASRNRGPGELFF. The CDR3 DNA sequence: TGTGCCAGCAGAAACAGGGGGCCCGGGGAGCTGTTTTTT.

This chain links TRBV2 with TRBJ2-4, with 8 bases aligning to TRBD2. CDR1 SNHLY and CDR2 FYNNEI come from the germline V gene. The CDR3 is 13 amino acids. V was clipped by 7 bases and J by 7 bases; unmatched bases: 6. CDR3 sequence reads: CASTNGGGNIQYF. The CDR3 nucleotides are TGTGCCAGCACCAACGGGGGGGGGAACATTCAGTACTTC.

The V call is TRBV4-1, the J call TRBJ2-1; maybe TRBD2 (5 bases). The CDR3 runs to 15 residues. Trimming took off 1 base at V and 4 bases at J, with 11 bases between the two ends. The germline CDR1 and CDR2 sequences are MGHRA and YSYEKL. CDR3 DNA sequence: TGCGCCAGCAGCCAAGGATGGCTAGCATACAATGAGCAGTTCTTC. Its translation: CASSQGWLAYNEQFF.

This chain joins TRBV28 and TRBJ2-7; no definite D call. The germline V gene encodes CDR1 MDHEN and CDR2 SYDVKM. This CDR3 region has 12 residues. V was clipped by 2 bases and J by 6 bases, with 8 bases between them. DNA for the CDR3: TGTGCCAGCAGTTTAGCGGCTCGCGAGCAGTACTTC. Residues: CASSLAAREQYF. Full variable domain (remainder filled in from reference TRBV28 and TRBJ2-7): DVKVTQSSRYLVKRTGEKVFLECVQDMDHENMFWYRQDPGLGLRLIYFSYDVKMKEKGDIPEGYSVSREKKERFSLILESASTNQTSMYLCASSLAAREQYFGPGTRLTVT.

In its sample, this clone was seen once. The chain links TRBV27 to TRBJ1-1; D perhaps matches TRBD1 (6 bases). This CDR3 has 14 amino acids. Between the trimmed V and J ends, which lost 5 bases and 3 bases, there was a span of 13 bases. The germline gives CDR1 MNHEY, CDR2 SMNVEV (reference sequence). The CDR3 sequence: CASSPHTGYTEAFF. The DNA for the CDR3 is TGTGCCAGCAGTCCCCACACAGGGTACACTGAAGCTTTCTTT.

The chain joins TRBV6-5 to TRBJ2-7; 9 bases map to TRBD2. The CDR3 spans 14 residues. The germline V gene has CDR1 MNHEY and CDR2 SVGAGI. The trim removed 5 bases at V and 0 bases at J, leaving 2 bases unmatched. CDR3 in DNA: TGTGCCAGCAGTCGTAGCGGGAGCTCCTACGAGCAGTACTTC. This translates into CASSRSGSSYEQYF.